The rows below give T cell receptor beta chains drawn from one sample of a study of T cell responses to AZD1222 COVID-19 vaccine. Some clones are missing from TCRdb's copy, which holds only in-frame ones; the method was immunoSEQ multiplex PCR. Altogether 70,000 to 85,000 clones are present, approximately 90% being singletons, with the ten largest covering about 2.7%. Here the sequenced sample was peripheral blood, taken on day 0 of AZD1222 vaccination. Source of these receptors: an adult in good health. Both conserved end residues are part of each CDR3. The order of the fields is J gene, clone size, V gene, D gene, CDR3 DNA, CDR3 protein. A D gene is named only where the DNA matches it firmly. Only part of the rows carry a size: once, few, many, or a class if the clone is expanded.

J: TRBJ1-5
size: once
V: TRBV28
D: .
DNA: TGTGCCAGCAGTTTAAGCCTATTGGGCAATCAGCCCCAGCATTTT
CDR3: CASSLSLLGNQPQHF

J: TRBJ1-1
size: .
V: TRBV6-6
D: TRBD1
DNA: TGTGCCAGCAGTTACGACAGGGACACTGAAGCTTTCTTT
CDR3: CASSYDRDTEAFF

J: TRBJ2-3
size: .
V: TRBV12-5
D: .
DNA: TGTGCTAGTGGTTTAGGACAGTACACAGATACGCAGTATTTT
CDR3: CASGLGQYTDTQYF

J: TRBJ1-2
size: .
V: TRBV3-1/TRBV3-2
D: .
DNA: TGTGCCAGCAGCCAGGGGACGGCAGCTAACTATGGCTACACCTTC
CDR3: CASSQGTAANYGYTF

J: TRBJ2-1
size: .
V: TRBV11-2
D: TRBD2
DNA: TGTGCCAGCAGCTTAGCGGGAGGGCTCTACAATGAGCAGTTCTTC
CDR3: CASSLAGGLYNEQFF

J: TRBJ1-5
size: medium-sized
V: TRBV2
D: .
DNA: TGTGCCAGCAACTTAAGACAGGCCAATCAGCCCCAGCATTTT
CDR3: CASNLRQANQPQHF

J: TRBJ2-7
size: few
V: TRBV7-8
D: .
DNA: TGTGCCAGCAGCTTAGAGGTTCTGGCCTACGAGCAGTACTTC
CDR3: CASSLEVLAYEQYF

J: TRBJ2-3
size: .
V: TRBV28
D: TRBD2
DNA: TGTGCCAGCAGTGCCCAGGGGACTAGCGGGGGAGATACGCAGTATTTT
CDR3: CASSAQGTSGGDTQYF

J: TRBJ1-1
size: .
V: TRBV18
D: TRBD1
DNA: TGTGCCAGCTCACCTGCGGGGACAGTCAACACTGAAGCTTTCTTT
CDR3: CASSPAGTVNTEAFF

J: TRBJ2-1
size: .
V: TRBV28
D: .
DNA: TGTGCCAATGGAGCTTGGAATGAGCAGTTCTTC
CDR3: CANGAWNEQFF

J: TRBJ1-4
size: .
V: TRBV28
D: .
DNA: TGTGCCAGCAGTTTACGTGGGCAGGGAATTGAAAAACTGTTTTTT
CDR3: CASSLRGQGIEKLFF

J: TRBJ1-5
size: .
V: TRBV5-6
D: TRBD1
DNA: TGTGCCAGCAGCTCGACAGGGCGGGGTCAGCCCCAGCATTTT
CDR3: CASSSTGRGQPQHF

J: TRBJ1-1
size: .
V: TRBV9
D: .
DNA: TGTGCCAGCAGACGGGACCCGAACACTGAAGCTTTCTTT
CDR3: CASRRDPNTEAFF

J: TRBJ1-3
size: .
V: TRBV14
D: .
DNA: TGTGCCAGCAGCCAAGGGGGGTATTCTGGAAACACCATATATTTT
CDR3: CASSQGGYSGNTIYF

J: TRBJ2-2
size: .
V: TRBV19
D: .
DNA: TGTGCCAGTAGTACGCAGCTGAACACCGGGGAGCTGTTTTTT
CDR3: CASSTQLNTGELFF

J: TRBJ2-1
size: .
V: TRBV7-8
D: TRBD2
DNA: TGTGCCAGCAGCTGGGAGCGGGAGTCGAATGAGCAGTTCTTC
CDR3: CASSWERESNEQFF

J: TRBJ2-1
size: .
V: TRBV6-5
D: TRBD2
DNA: TGTGCCAGCACTGCACGGGCTAGCGGGGGGAATGAGCAGTTCTTC
CDR3: CASTARASGGNEQFF

J: TRBJ1-3
size: .
V: TRBV4-2
D: TRBD1
DNA: TGTGCCAGCAGCGTCGGGACAGGGGGTGGAAACACCATATATTTT
CDR3: CASSVGTGGGNTIYF

J: TRBJ2-5
size: .
V: TRBV11-2
D: .
DNA: TGTGCCAGCGGGACGGGACTGAAACAAGAGACCCAGTACTTC
CDR3: CASGTGLKQETQYF

J: TRBJ1-4
size: medium-sized
V: TRBV18
D: .
DNA: TGTGCCAGCTCACCTCCCGGGTTGGATGAAAAACTGTTTTTT
CDR3: CASSPPGLDEKLFF

J: TRBJ1-4
size: .
V: TRBV24-1
D: TRBD1
DNA: TGTGCCACCAGTTCGACAGGGATAAGCGAAAAACTGTTTTTT
CDR3: CATSSTGISEKLFF

J: TRBJ1-3
size: .
V: TRBV19
D: .
DNA: TGTGCCAGTAAGGGCTCTGGAAACACCATATATTTT
CDR3: CASKGSGNTIYF